This is a list of T cell receptor beta chains from one sample in a study of identical twins. Each CDR3 protein gets one entry after TCRdb re-called the 5' RACE reads with MiXCR. This table holds around 1.7 million distinct CDR3 sequences, around 29% found once. What was sequenced was cord blood. Receptors originate from a newborn girl in good health. The CDR3 runs from the conserved cysteine through the conserved F or W. Fields, in order: V gene, J gene, clone size, D gene, CDR3 DNA, CDR3 protein. A D gene is named only where the DNA matches it firmly. Clone size is shown for a subset of rows, as once, few, many or a class of expanded clone.

TRBV5-1	TRBJ1-2	few	TRBD1	TGCGCCAGCAGCTTGGCCTCGACAGGGATGTATGGCTACACCTTC	CASSLASTGMYGYTF
TRBV5-1	TRBJ2-2	few	NA	TGCGCCAGCAGGGCGCGGAGGGCGGACACCGGGGAGCTGTTTTTT	CASRARRADTGELFF
TRBV7-9	TRBJ2-1	NA	NA	TGTGCCAGCAGCTTCGAGGTTGGGGCCTACAATGAGCAGTTCTTC	CASSFEVGAYNEQFF
TRBV24-1	TRBJ2-7	NA	NA	TGTGCCACCAGTGACCCCCGACTAGGATACAATGAGCAGTACTTC	CATSDPRLGYNEQYF
TRBV20-1	TRBJ2-7	NA	TRBD2	TGCAGGGGCCATAAGCGGGGCTCCTACAATGAGCAGTACTTC	CRGHKRGSYNEQYF
TRBV7-9	TRBJ1-1	NA	NA	TGTGCCAGCAGCTCGGGACTGCCGAACACTGAAGCTTTCTTT	CASSSGLPNTEAFF
TRBV20-1	TRBJ1-1	NA	NA	TGCAGTGCTAGAGATACCCCTTGGAGTGCTGAAGCTTTCTTT	CSARDTPWSAEAFF
TRBV6-1	TRBJ1-6	NA	NA	TGTGCCAGCAGTGAAGTAGCGCGAGGAACCTATAATTCACCCCTCCACTTT	CASSEVARGTYNSPLHF
TRBV5-1	TRBJ1-1	NA	NA	TGCGCCAGCAGCTTGGACGGGGCCCCATCCATGGGCACTGAAGCTTTCTTT	CASSLDGAPSMGTEAFF
TRBV3-1	TRBJ2-7	NA	TRBD2	TGTGCCAGCAGCAATAACCGAGCGGGAGGCCTCTACAATGAGCAGTACTTC	CASSNNRAGGLYNEQYF
TRBV27	TRBJ1-2	few	TRBD1	TGTGCCAGCAGCCCCCTGGGACAGGATGGCTACACCTTC	CASSPLGQDGYTF
TRBV21-1	TRBJ2-1	few	NA	TGTGCCAGCAGGCGATCAGCGGTACATGAGCAGTTCTTC	CASRRSAVHEQFF
TRBV10-3	TRBJ2-7	few	TRBD1	TGTGCCATCAGTTCTGCTAGACAGGGGTCCGAGCAGTACTTC	CAISSARQGSEQYF
TRBV7-9	TRBJ2-6	few	NA	TGTGCCAGCAGCTTGAAGACAGACAGCTCTGGGGCCAACGTCCTGACTTTC	CASSLKTDSSGANVLTF
TRBV29-1	TRBJ2-5	once	NA	TGCAGCGTTGGGGGGACATACCGAGGGACCCAGTACTTC	CSVGGTYRGTQYF
TRBV12-3/TRBV12-4	TRBJ2-3	NA	TRBD2	TGTACCAGCAGTCTCGGGACTAGGACAGATACGCAGTATTTT	CTSSLGTRTDTQYF
TRBV11-2	TRBJ1-2	few	NA	TGTGCCAGCAGCTTAGAGGTGGCAGGCAACTATGGCTACACCTTC	CASSLEVAGNYGYTF
TRBV27	TRBJ2-4	many	NA	TGTGCCAGCAGCCCTCTGATGGGGGCCAAAAACATTCAGTACTTC	CASSPLMGAKNIQYF
TRBV27	TRBJ1-1	few	TRBD1	TGTGCCAGCAGTTTAAAACAGGGGTTGACTGAAGCTTTCTTT	CASSLKQGLTEAFF
TRBV3-1	TRBJ1-2	few	TRBD1	TGTGCCAGCAGCCATCCCATCCGGACAGGGTATGCTGGCTACACCTTC	CASSHPIRTGYAGYTF
TRBV3-1	TRBJ1-1	NA	NA	TGTGCCAGCAGCCAAACCCCCTCGGGGGGCCTGGCTTTCTTT	CASSQTPSGGLAFF
TRBV2	TRBJ1-4	NA	NA	TGTGCCAGCACCCAGAGGGAGGAAAAACTGTTTTTT	CASTQREEKLFF
TRBV28	TRBJ1-6	few	TRBD1	TGTGCCAGCAGTGGAATCGGACAGGGCCTAAATTCACCCCTCCACTTT	CASSGIGQGLNSPLHF
TRBV12-3/TRBV12-4	TRBJ2-3	NA	NA	TGTGCCAGCACGGATGGCGGTAGCACAGATACGCAGTATTTT	CASTDGGSTDTQYF
TRBV3-1	TRBJ2-7	many	TRBD2	TGTGCCAGCAGCCAAAGTGGGCTAGCGGCCTACGAGCAGTACTTC	CASSQSGLAAYEQYF
TRBV20-1	TRBJ1-5	NA	NA	TGCAGTGCCTTGAAAGGGCCGGTCAATCAGCCCCAGCATTTT	CSALKGPVNQPQHF
TRBV20-1	TRBJ2-1	few	TRBD2	TGCAGTGCCCAGAGACTAGCGGGAAACAATGAGCAGTTCTTC	CSAQRLAGNNEQFF
TRBV4-2	TRBJ2-7	few	TRBD2	TGTGCCAGCAAAATCGGACTAGCGGGGAGCTACGAGCAGTACTTC	CASKIGLAGSYEQYF
TRBV6-2/TRBV6-3	TRBJ2-1	few	TRBD1	TGTGCCAGCAGTTACTCGAAGTCGGGACAGGGTACTGAGCAGTTCTTC	CASSYSKSGQGTEQFF
TRBV29-1	TRBJ2-7	NA	NA	TGCAGCGTTGAAGGCACGGGATCCTCCTACGAGCAGTACTTC	CSVEGTGSSYEQYF
TRBV28	TRBJ2-2	once	NA	TGTGCCAGCAGTGGGGGGCCCATAAGTGGTACCGGGGAGCTGTTTTTT	CASSGGPISGTGELFF
TRBV7-6	TRBJ2-5	NA	NA	TGTGCCAGCAGCTTAGCTTTTTCGGGACAGACCCAGTACTTC	CASSLAFSGQTQYF
TRBV6-1	TRBJ2-1	NA	TRBD1	TGTGCCAGCAGTGAAAGGCCAGGGGGTGAGAATGAGCAGTTCTTC	CASSERPGGENEQFF
TRBV4-1	TRBJ2-7	NA	NA	TGCGCCAGCAGCCGAACAATATTGGGGCAGGGAACCTACGAGCAGTACTTC	CASSRTILGQGTYEQYF
TRBV7-9	TRBJ1-2	few	TRBD1	TGTGCCAGCAGCCCCGGGACAGAATTCTATGGCTACACCTTC	CASSPGTEFYGYTF
TRBV20-1	TRBJ2-4	NA	NA	TGCAGTGCTAGAGATGATACCAGGAACATTCAGTACTTC	CSARDDTRNIQYF
TRBV5-1	TRBJ2-7	NA	NA	TGCGCCAGCAGCTTGGGGGCCAGCAACTCCTACGAGCAGTACTTC	CASSLGASNSYEQYF
TRBV27	TRBJ2-3	NA	TRBD1	TGTGCCAGCAGCCGCCCTTATACAGGGGGCGAAGATACGCAGTATTTT	CASSRPYTGGEDTQYF
TRBV28	TRBJ1-2	NA	NA	TGTGCCAGCAGTTTCAGGGACCGCTTTAACTATGGCTACACCTTC	CASSFRDRFNYGYTF
TRBV20-1	TRBJ1-2	many	NA	TGCAGTGCTAGGGAATTCTATGGCTACACCTTC	CSAREFYGYTF
TRBV6-1	TRBJ2-7	NA	TRBD1	TGTGCCAGCAGTAGGACCGGGACAGGGGGCTACGAGCAGTACTTC	CASSRTGTGGYEQYF
TRBV20-1	TRBJ2-3	NA	NA	TGCAGTGCTGGAGCTAGGGTCGATACGCAGTATTTT	CSAGARVDTQYF
TRBV4-2	TRBJ2-3	many	TRBD2	TGTGCCAGCAGCCCCAGACTAGCGGGAGGCACAGATACGCAGTATTTT	CASSPRLAGGTDTQYF
TRBV20-1	TRBJ2-7	NA	NA	TGCAGTGCTAGAGATCACCGGGGGACCCCCTACTACGAGCAGTACTTC	CSARDHRGTPYYEQYF
TRBV28	TRBJ2-1	NA	NA	TGTGCCAGCAGTTTTTGGCTAGAGGTCGGGGTGGGTGAGCAGTTCTTC	CASSFWLEVGVGEQFF
TRBV27	TRBJ1-1	few	NA	TGTGCCAGCAGTTTATCCCATAAGGACACTGAAGCTTTCTTT	CASSLSHKDTEAFF
TRBV10-3	TRBJ2-5	NA	TRBD2	TGTGCCATCAGTGAGTCTAGCGGGAGAAGGCAAGAGACCCAGTACTTC	CAISESSGRRQETQYF
TRBV12-3/TRBV12-4	TRBJ2-3	few	TRBD1	TGTGCCAGCAGCGAGGACAGGCTGGTCACAGATACGCAGTATTTT	CASSEDRLVTDTQYF
TRBV7-2	TRBJ2-3	few	TRBD2	TGTGCCAGCAGTGAAATAGGCTCCGGGACTAGGAGCACAGATACGCAGTATTTT	CASSEIGSGTRSTDTQYF
TRBV20-1	TRBJ2-1	NA	TRBD2	TGCAGTGAGGGTCGGACTAGCGGGACCTCCTACAATGAGCAGTTCTTC	CSEGRTSGTSYNEQFF
TRBV7-8	TRBJ1-5	NA	NA	TGTGCCAGCAGCTTAGCTTGGGTTCAGCCCCAGCATTTT	CASSLAWVQPQHF
TRBV12-3/TRBV12-4	TRBJ2-4	NA	NA	TGTGCCAGCAGGGCATCATACAGGGTTCGTCGGTACTTC	CASRASYRVRRYF
TRBV6-2/TRBV6-3	TRBJ1-5	NA	TRBD1	TGTGCCAGCAGTTGGTCGCTCCGGGACAGGGAAGGCAGGAATCAGCCCCAGCATTTT	CASSWSLRDREGRNQPQHF
TRBV9	TRBJ2-3	NA	NA	TGTGCCAGCAGCGTAGAACCCGCAGATACGCAGTATTTT	CASSVEPADTQYF
TRBV20-1	TRBJ2-3	NA	TRBD2	TGCAGTGCTAGGGGGCGGGGGGCCTTCTCCACAGATACGCAGTATTTT	CSARGRGAFSTDTQYF
TRBV24-1	TRBJ2-5	NA	NA	TGTGCCACCCAGTGGGGGGGGCGAAGCTCCTACAATGAGCAGTACTTC	CATQWGGRSSYNEQYF
TRBV20-1	TRBJ1-2	NA	NA	TGCAGTGCCCGAGGTGGACAGCACCTCTATGGCTACACCTTC	CSARGGQHLYGYTF
TRBV20-1	TRBJ2-5	few	TRBD2	TGCAGCCGACTAGCGGGCGGCAAAGAGACCCAGTACTTC	CSRLAGGKETQYF
TRBV20-1	TRBJ2-3	NA	TRBD2	TGCAGTGCTAGAGATTTAGCGGGTCCTAGGCAGTATTTT	CSARDLAGPRQYF
TRBV29-1	TRBJ2-5	NA	TRBD2	TGCAGCGTTGCGGGGGATCCACTAGCGGGAGGGTTGTACCAAGAGACCCAGTACTTC	CSVAGDPLAGGLYQETQYF